The TCR beta chain under discussion was sequenced for a study of patients and donors after allogeneic stem cell transplantation. Trimming took off 10 bases at V and 1 base at J, with 11 bases between the two ends. Germline lookup yields CDR1 MNHEY and CDR2 SMNVEV (reference sequence). The CDR3 is 14 amino acids. TCRdb passed the RT-PCR reads through MiXCR, listing each CDR3 protein once. The sample lists roughly 960,000 distinct CDR3 sequences, about a sixth occurring once. The sequenced sample consisted of blood, either unsorted or a sorted T cell fraction (not recorded which). The chain recombines TRBV27 with TRBJ2-6; tentatively, D is TRBD2 (6 bases). This TCR derives from a human donor who was either an allogeneic HSCT recipient or a stem cell or donor lymphocyte infusion donor (not recorded which). It is not recorded whose cells these are; they may come from a transplant donor. The CDR3 spells CAMKRESGANVLTF. The CDR3 region has the DNA TGTGCCATGAAACGGGAGTCTGGGGCCAACGTCCTGACTTTC. Full variable domain (outside the CDR3, taken from reference TRBV27 and TRBJ2-6): EAQVTQNPRYLITVTGKKLTVTCSQNMNHEYMSWYRQDPGLGLRQIYYSMNVEVTDKGDVPEGYKVSRKEKRNFPLILESPSPNQTSLYFCAMKRESGANVLTFGAGSRLTVL.